This TCR beta chain was sequenced for a study of memory CD4+ T cells and cytomegalovirus serostatus. The sort gate was single viable CD3+CD4+CD8-CD45RO+ cells for memory CD4+ T cells. CDR3 length: 15 amino acids. The germline gives CDR1 SGHRS, CDR2 YFSETQ. J gave up 5 bases and V 0 bases, and 5 bases lay outside the gene matches. The assay was immunoSEQ multiplex PCR, and TCRdb's table has in-frame clones only and misses some. The sample shows about 75,000 clones, under 80% of them seen only once. The chain is built from TRBV5-1 and TRBJ2-1, with 7 bases aligning to TRBD2. Sequencing used memory CD4+ T cells from blood. The TCR sequence derives from an adult in good health and CMV-seropositive. CDR3 region: CASSLGGTTNNEQFF. Here the CDR3 DNA reads TGCGCCAGCAGCTTGGGTGGGACTACAAACAATGAGCAGTTCTTC.